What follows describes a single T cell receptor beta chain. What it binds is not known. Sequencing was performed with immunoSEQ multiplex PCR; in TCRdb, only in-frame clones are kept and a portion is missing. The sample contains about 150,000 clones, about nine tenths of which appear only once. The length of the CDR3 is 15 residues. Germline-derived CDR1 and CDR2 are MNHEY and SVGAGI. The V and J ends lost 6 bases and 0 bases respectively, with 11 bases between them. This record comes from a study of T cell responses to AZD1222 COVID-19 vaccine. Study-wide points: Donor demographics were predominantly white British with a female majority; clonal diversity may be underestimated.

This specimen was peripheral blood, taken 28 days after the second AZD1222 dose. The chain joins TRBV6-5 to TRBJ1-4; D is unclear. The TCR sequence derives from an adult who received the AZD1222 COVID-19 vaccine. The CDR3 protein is CASSRLAATNEKLFF. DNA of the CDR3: TGTGCCAGCAGCCGGCTTGCTGCAACTAATGAAAAACTGTTTTTT.